This T cell receptor beta chain comes out of a study of control samples from healthy donors and cancer patients. Profiled with immunoSEQ multiplex PCR; TCRdb holds only in-frame clones, not every one. The table has approximately 100,000 clones, approximately 90% seen once. V gave up 4 bases and J gave up 4 bases; unmatched junction bases: 2. CDR3 size: 13 residues. Looked up from germline, CDR1 is MNHEY and CDR2 is SVGEGT. The rearrangement links TRBV6-2 or TRBV6-3 to TRBJ1-2, with 8 bases matching TRBD1. Input material: blood. This clonotype originated in a human donor in good health. The donor label of this sample is uncertain. The DNA for the CDR3 is TGTGCCAGCAGTTCGGACAGGGCCTATGGCTACACCTTC. This gives the protein CASSSDRAYGYTF.